The clone carrying this T cell receptor (beta chain) was counted many times. Its target is unknown. This entry belongs to a study of neurological immune-mediated disorders. Study results and caveats: The most TCR clonal expansion was seen in HTLV-1-associated myelopathy, and the least was seen in multiple sclerosis, which fell below healthy controls.

2 million unsorted PBMCs were stored in RNAlater at -80 °C before RNA extraction. Trimming removed 6 bases from V and 9 bases from J; junction bases left unmatched: 13. This CDR3 comprises 15 residues. The cDNA was produced through 5'RACE with 10-nucleotide random UMIs. One entry per CDR3 protein results from TCRdb running MiXCR on the 5' RACE reads. The profile shows about 27,000 distinct CDR3 sequences, about 2.6% of them singletons. J is TRBJ2-2 and V is TRBV12-3 or TRBV12-4, with TRBD1 identical over 7 bases. The sequence came from a woman aged 45 to 65 with multiple sclerosis. The sequencing sample was made of PBMCs. The CDR3 reads CASSPEQGPSRELFF. CDR3 coding DNA: TGTGCCAGCAGCCCTGAACAGGGGCCTTCGCGGGAGCTGTTTTTT.